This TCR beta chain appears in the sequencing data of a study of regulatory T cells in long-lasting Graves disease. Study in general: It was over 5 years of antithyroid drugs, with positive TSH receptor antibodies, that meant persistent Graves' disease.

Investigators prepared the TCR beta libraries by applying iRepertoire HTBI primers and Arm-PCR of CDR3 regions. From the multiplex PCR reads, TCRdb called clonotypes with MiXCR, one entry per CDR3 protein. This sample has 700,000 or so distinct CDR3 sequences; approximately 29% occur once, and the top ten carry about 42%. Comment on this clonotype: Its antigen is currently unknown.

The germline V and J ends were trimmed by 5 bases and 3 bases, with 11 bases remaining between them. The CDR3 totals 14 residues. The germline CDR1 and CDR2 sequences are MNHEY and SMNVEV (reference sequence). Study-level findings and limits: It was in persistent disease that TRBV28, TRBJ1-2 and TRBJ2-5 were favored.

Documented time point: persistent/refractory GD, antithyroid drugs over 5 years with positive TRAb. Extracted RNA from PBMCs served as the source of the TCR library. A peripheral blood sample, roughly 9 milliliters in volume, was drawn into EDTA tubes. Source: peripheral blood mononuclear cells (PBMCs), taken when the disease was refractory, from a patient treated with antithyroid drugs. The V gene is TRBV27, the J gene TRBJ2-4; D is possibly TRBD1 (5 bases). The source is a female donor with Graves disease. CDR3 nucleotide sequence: TGTGCCAGCAGTGAAGGGGTAGACAAAAACATTCAGTACTTC. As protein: CASSEGVDKNIQYF.